This T cell receptor (beta chain) derives from a study of beta chain features in type 1 diabetes. Study outcomes and limitations: Across all four CD4+ subsets, people with type 1 diabetes showed modestly shorter TCRB CDR3s.

This clone occurred many times. The antigen is not known. The study reverse transcribed the entire isolated RNA, so it sequenced expressed TCRB transcripts. Method: immunoSEQ multiplex PCR; TCRdb's copy keeps in-frame clones and lacks some. The sample shows hundreds of thousands of clones, around 8.5% of them seen only once. CDR3 size: 17 residues. Germline V gene sequence: CDR1 LNHDA, CDR2 SQIVND (reference sequence). The V gene lost 5 bases and the J gene lost 2 bases, with 19 bases spanning the gap. Source material: central memory CD4+ T cells from blood. The receptor was isolated from a man aged 30-40 years with type 1 diabetes. This chain uses TRBV19 with TRBJ2-1; the D gene is possibly TRBD2 (5 bases). The CDR3 protein is CASSYMGYEEAYNEQFF. The CDR3 bases are TGTGCCAGTAGTTACATGGGGTACGAGGAGGCCTACAATGAGCAGTTCTTC.